This TCR beta chain derives from a study of T cells in Graves' hyperthyroidism and ophthalmopathy. Study overall: Staff took peripheral blood when the initial diagnosis was made, before any treatment began.

J lost 6 bases, V lost 0 bases, and 7 bases had no gene match. The CDR3 loop spans 15 amino acids. Germline assignment: CDR1 DFQATT and CDR2 SNEGSKA (reference sequence). Amplification of TCR beta CDR3 regions was performed using RNA transcripts as template. HTBI primers drove first-round RT-PCR of the TCR CDR3. One entry per CDR3 protein results from TCRdb running MiXCR on the multiplex PCR reads. Among around 580,000 distinct CDR3 sequences listed, 16% were seen once. This clonotype has more than one count but fewer than ten. Researchers barred patients who had uncontrolled infection, other autoimmune disease, pregnancy or lactation.

The chain links TRBV20-1 to TRBJ1-1; 10 bases fit TRBD1. Sequencing used blood. The sequence derives from a woman in her late teens or twenties with Graves' hyperthyroidism. The CDR3 DNA is TGCAGTGCTAGAGACGGGGGACAGGGGAAACCTGAAGCTTTCTTT. Translated: CSARDGGQGKPEAFF.